The 18 T cell receptor beta chains in this list originate from one sample, sequenced in a study of OX40 agonist ivuxolimab in advanced cancers. The method was immunoSEQ multiplex PCR; TCRdb's version includes in-frame clones alone and lacks a portion of them. The data show about 69,000 clones, with 90% seen just once and more than 9% held by the top ten. The source was CD4+ or CD8+ T cells sorted from blood, collected in a trial of the OX40 agonist ivuxolimab. The source of these receptors is an adult with an advanced solid tumor such as melanoma, head and neck, liver or kidney cancer.

The V and J genes are TRBV5-1 and TRBJ2-3; TRBD2 matches at 10 bases. CDR3 length equals 16 residues. V lost 3 bases and J lost 3; bases outside the gene matches: 7. Per the germline V gene, CDR1 is SGHRS and CDR2 is YFSETQ. The CDR3 coding sequence is TGCGCCAGCAGCTCAACCCCGGGACTAGCGACAGATACGCAGTATTTT. This translates into CASSSTPGLATDTQYF.

V usage is TRBV5-8 and J usage is TRBJ2-5; 8 nucleotides match TRBD1. This CDR3 has 14 residues. J lost 4 bases, V lost 4 bases, and 6 bases had no gene match. Germline CDR1 reads SGHTS; CDR2 reads YDEGEE. The CDR3 here is CASSLIDRGETQYF. For the CDR3, the DNA is TGTGCCAGCAGCCTCATCGACAGGGGAGAGACCCAGTACTTC.

The chain is built from TRBV11-2 and TRBJ2-1; 14 nucleotides agree with TRBD2. The CDR3 is made up of 17 amino acids. The J segment lost 8 bases and the V segment lost 5 bases, leaving 11 bases of the junction unmatched. Germline CDR1 and CDR2: SGHAT and FQNNGV. The CDR3 DNA is TGTGCCAGCAGCCACCTCCCGGGACTAGCGGGAGCCCATGAGCAGTTCTTC. This codes for CASSHLPGLAGAHEQFF.

The chain uses TRBV28 and TRBJ1-2; 9 positions match TRBD1. The CDR3 is 15 residues long. The germline gives CDR1 MDHEN, CDR2 SYDVKM. With 3 bases clipped from V and 7 bases from J, the junction kept 9 bases outside the gene matches. CDR3 in DNA: TGTGCCAGCAGTTTTTGGAAACAGGGGGCGCGTGGCTACACCTTC. Its protein is CASSFWKQGARGYTF.

The chain carries TRBV20-1 and TRBJ2-3; D is unclear. CDR1 and CDR2 from the germline V gene are DFQATT and SNEGSKA (reference sequence). Between the trimmed V and J ends, which lost 3 bases and 2 bases, there was a span of 3 bases. The CDR3 covers 11 residues. CDR3 residues: CSARNTDTQYF. The CDR3 DNA reads TGCAGTGCTAGGAACACAGATACGCAGTATTTT.

The J gene is TRBJ1-3, the V gene TRBV5-1, with D possibly TRBD1 on 5 matching bases. Trimming pared 6 bases from V and 0 bases from J, leaving 10 bases between. CDR3 length: 14 amino acids. Germline assignment: CDR1 SGHRS and CDR2 YFSETQ. CDR3 loop: CASNLGDSGNTIYF. In nucleotides, the CDR3 is TGCGCCAGCAACCTAGGGGACTCTGGAAACACCATATATTTT.

This rearrangement joins TRBV18 to TRBJ2-2; 7 bases line up with TRBD1. The germline CDR1 and CDR2 sequences are KGHSH and LQKENI. The CDR3 has 15 amino acids. J gave up 4 bases and V 6 bases, and 8 bases lay outside the gene matches. The CDR3 DNA reads as TGTGCCAGCTCCCCCGACAGGGTCGGCACCGGGGAGCTGTTTTTT. Residues: CASSPDRVGTGELFF.

The chain employs TRBV4-3 and TRBJ2-2, with D tentatively TRBD2 (6 bases). V was trimmed by 0 bases and J by 0 bases, leaving 8 bases between them. The CDR3 totals 16 residues. Germline values: CDR1 LGHNA, CDR2 YSLEER. DNA for the CDR3: TGCGCCAGCAGCCAAGAGGGGGGAGCGAACACCGGGGAGCTGTTTTTT. It specifies CASSQEGGANTGELFF.

The J gene is TRBJ2-3, the V gene TRBV7-3; D tentatively reads TRBD1 or TRBD2 (6 bases each). Trimming removed 3 bases at V and 7 bases at J, with 23 bases between. CDR3 size: 17 residues. Germline-derived CDR1 and CDR2 are SGHTA and FQGTGA. CDR3 in DNA: TGTGCCAGCAGCTTTGAGGGGGGTCCGGACCAGCGGTATACGCAGTATTTT. It translates to CASSFEGGPDQRYTQYF. The full variable domain, rest sourced from reference TRBV7-3 and TRBJ2-3, is GAGVSQTPSNKVTEKGKYVELRCDPISGHTALYWYRQSLGQGPEFLIYFQGTGAADDSGLPNDRFFAVRPEGSVSTLKIQRTERGDSAVYLCASSFEGGPDQRYTQYFGPGTRLTVL.

V usage is TRBV4-3 and J usage is TRBJ2-1; TRBD2 aligns across 8 bases. CDR1 LGHNA and CDR2 YSLEER come from the germline V gene. V lost 1 base and J lost 3; bases outside the gene matches: 5. This CDR3 spans 16 amino acids. As DNA, the CDR3 is TGCGCCAGCAGCCAAGTCTTCGGGACTAGCTACAATGAGCAGTTCTTC. Translating it yields CASSQVFGTSYNEQFF.

The V call is TRBV25-1, the J call TRBJ1-2; 7 positions agree with TRBD1. The CDR3 is 13 residues long. Germline lookup yields CDR1 MGHDK and CDR2 SYGVNS. V shed 4 bases and J 7 bases; nucleotides not matched to a gene: 6. The CDR3 DNA reads as TGTGCCAGCAGTGCGTCAGGGGGACGTGGCTACACCTTC. It specifies CASSASGGRGYTF.

This clone turned up a few times. This chain links TRBV7-9 with TRBJ1-1, with D possibly TRBD1 on 6 matching bases. Per the germline V gene, CDR1 is SEHNR and CDR2 is FQNEAQ (reference sequence). The CDR3 loop spans 14 amino acids. Trimming took off 7 bases at V and 1 base at J, with 13 bases between the two ends. The CDR3 DNA reads as TGTGCCAGCACGATACAGGGCACGAACACTGAAGCTTTCTTT. As protein: CASTIQGTNTEAFF.

V and J are TRBV2 and TRBJ2-3; 10 nucleotides align to TRBD1. Trimming took 6 bases from V and 4 from J; bases not matched to a gene: 7. This CDR3 has 15 amino acids. Germline assignment: CDR1 SNHLY and CDR2 FYNNEI. The CDR3 loop reads CASRDRGRWSDTQYF. The CDR3 nucleotides are TGTGCCAGCAGAGACAGGGGGCGGTGGTCAGATACGCAGTATTTT.

This chain connects TRBV7-9 to TRBJ2-2; the D gene is possibly TRBD1 (6 bases). Germline values: CDR1 SEHNR, CDR2 FQNEAQ (reference sequence). Trimming pared 9 bases from V and 3 bases from J, leaving 14 bases between. CDR3 length: 14 residues. This CDR3 reads CASTKGTHTGELFF. CDR3 in DNA: TGTGCCAGTACGAAGGGGACACACACCGGGGAGCTGTTTTTT.

The chain has TRBV15 and TRBJ2-2; TRBD2 might be the D (6 bases). The germline V gene encodes CDR1 LNHNV and CDR2 YYDKDF (reference sequence). V shed 0 bases and J shed 4 bases, with 18 bases lying between them. The CDR3 has 18 residues. CDR3 region: CATSRDGAGLGSTGELFF. In DNA form, the CDR3 reads TGTGCCACCAGCAGAGATGGGGCGGGATTGGGTAGCACCGGGGAGCTGTTTTTT.

This chain links TRBV5-4 with TRBJ2-3, with TRBD1 as a possible D gene (7 bases). Trimming left V 7 bases short and J 3 bases short, with 21 bases between. In germline, CDR1 is SGHNT, CDR2 YYREEE (reference sequence). The CDR3 runs to 16 residues. The CDR3 sequence: CASGWYNRGGTDTQYF. As DNA, the CDR3 is TGTGCCAGCGGTTGGTACAACAGGGGAGGAACAGATACGCAGTATTTT.

The J gene is TRBJ2-5, the V gene TRBV18; TRBD2 is a possible D gene (6 bases). Germline CDR1 KGHSH, CDR2 LQKENI. Trimming removed 4 bases at V and 4 bases at J, with 10 bases between. The CDR3 spans 13 residues. CDR3 DNA sequence: TGTGCCAGCTCACTGGGAGGTGGAGAGACCCAGTACTTC. Translated: CASSLGGGETQYF.

CDR3 in amino acids: CASRPGLGAGELFF. In DNA form, the CDR3 reads TGTGCCAGCAGGCCGGGACTAGGGGCCGGGGAGCTGTTTTTT. The gene calls are TRBV5-6 and TRBJ2-2; TRBD2 agrees at 8 bases. The ends lost 5 bases at V and 6 bases at J; junction bases unmatched: 6. The V gene's germline CDR1 is SGHDT and CDR2 YYEEEE. This CDR3 is 14 amino acids long.